This TCR beta chain was retrieved from a study of cytomegalovirus exposure and HLA in healthy donors. In germline, CDR1 is MNHEY, CDR2 SMNVEV (reference sequence). Trimming took off 0 bases at V and 2 bases at J, with 11 bases between the two ends. This CDR3 comprises 16 residues. The PCR used 60 Vbeta and 13 Jbeta primers. Assay: immunoSEQ multiplex PCR; the TCRdb copy retains only in-frame clones and omits some. The profile shows approximately 79,000 clones, roughly 79% of them singletons. Worth noting for this clone: The antigen is not known.

Study-level findings and limits: Confirmation was obtained in vitro that a few CMV-associated chains are specific for CMV antigens. On later analysis, the bulk of CMV-associated TCR beta chains appeared to be HLA-restricted.

Specimen: PBMCs. The rearrangement uses TRBV27 and TRBJ2-1; D perhaps matches TRBD2 (5 bases). This receptor was taken from a male donor in good health and CMV-seropositive. The CDR3: CASSLSPGIAYNEQFF. In DNA form, the CDR3 reads TGTGCCAGCAGTTTATCGCCCGGGATCGCCTACAATGAGCAGTTCTTC.